The TCR beta chain described here comes from a study of T cell repertoires in ileal Crohn's disease. Study-level points and caveats: Mucosal expansions were suggested to be mainly CD8 T cells. Clonal expansions were more frequent in active smokers than non-smokers at surgery. Clonality above 26.8% at surgery always came with endoscopic recurrence.

In regard to this clone: Its antigen is unknown.

The CDR3 extends over 14 amino acids. CDR1 is MNHEY and CDR2 is SMNVEV in the germline V gene (reference sequence). The J segment lost 1 base and the V segment lost 7 bases, leaving 5 bases of the junction unmatched. Produced via immunoSEQ multiplex PCR; TCRdb's table is partial and in-frame only. The table includes 15,000 or so clones, around four fifths detected once. The receptor's source is an adult with Crohn's disease. The chain is built from TRBV27 and TRBJ1-1, with 8 bases identical to TRBD1. Sequencing was performed on ileal tissue. CDR3 sequence (DNA): TGTGCCAGCACCCCCCAGGGGGCGAACACTGAAGCTTTCTTT. Encoded protein: CASTPQGANTEAFF.